This TCR beta chain was observed in a study of cytomegalovirus exposure and HLA in healthy donors. CDR1 and CDR2 from the germline V gene are SQVTM and ANQGSEA. The CDR3 spans 15 residues. The V end was cut by 4 bases, the J end by 8 bases, with 20 bases between. PCR primers comprised 60 Vbeta and 13 Jbeta primers. The protocol was immunoSEQ multiplex PCR, while the TCRdb copy is restricted to in-frame clones and leaves out a portion. Of about 230,000 clones listed, around four fifths are singletons. This rearrangement joins TRBV29-1 to TRBJ1-4, with TRBD1 as a possible D gene (6 bases). The clonotype comes from a boy aged 5-17 years in good health and CMV-seronegative. Input material: PBMCs. As DNA, the CDR3 is TGCAGCGTTGGGGCCGCAGGGGAGTCTTGGGAAAAACTGTTTTTT. As protein: CSVGAAGESWEKLFF. The full variable domain, with the rest looked up from reference TRBV29-1 and TRBJ1-4, is SAVISQKPSRDICQRGTSLTIQCQVDSQVTMMFWYRQQPGQSLTLIATANQGSEATYESGFVIDKFPISRPNLTFSTLTVSNMSPEDSSIYLCSVGAAGESWEKLFFGSGTQLSVL.